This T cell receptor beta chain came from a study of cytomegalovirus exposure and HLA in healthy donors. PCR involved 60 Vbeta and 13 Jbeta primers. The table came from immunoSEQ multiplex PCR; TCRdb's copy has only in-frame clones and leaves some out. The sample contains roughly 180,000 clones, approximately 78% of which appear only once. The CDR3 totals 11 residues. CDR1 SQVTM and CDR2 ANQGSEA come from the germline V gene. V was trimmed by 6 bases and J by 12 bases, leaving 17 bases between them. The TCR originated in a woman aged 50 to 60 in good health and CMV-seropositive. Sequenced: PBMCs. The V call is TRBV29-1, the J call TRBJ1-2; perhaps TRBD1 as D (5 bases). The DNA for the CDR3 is TGCAGCGTGAACTGGGGACGGGGGGACACCTTC. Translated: CSVNWGRGDTF.